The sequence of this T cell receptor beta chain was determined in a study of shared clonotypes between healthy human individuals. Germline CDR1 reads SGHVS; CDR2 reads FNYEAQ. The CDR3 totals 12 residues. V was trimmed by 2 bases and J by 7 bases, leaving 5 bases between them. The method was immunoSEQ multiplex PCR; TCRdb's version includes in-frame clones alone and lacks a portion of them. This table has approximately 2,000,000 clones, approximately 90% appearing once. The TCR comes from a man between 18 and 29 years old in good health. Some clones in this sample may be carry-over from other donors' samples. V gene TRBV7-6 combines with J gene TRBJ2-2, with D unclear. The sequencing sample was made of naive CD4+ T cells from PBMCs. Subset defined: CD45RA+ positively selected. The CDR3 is CASSLMGGELFF. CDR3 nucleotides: TGTGCCAGCAGCTTAATGGGCGGGGAGCTGTTTTTT. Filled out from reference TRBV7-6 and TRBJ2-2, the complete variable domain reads GAGVSQSPRYKVTKRGQDVALRCDPISGHVSLYWYRQALGQGPEFLTYFNYEAQQDKSGLPNDRFSAERPEGSISTLTIQRTEQRDSAMYRCASSLMGGELFFGEGSRLTVL.